This T cell receptor beta chain originates from a study of tumor-infiltrating lymphocytes in localized non-small cell lung cancer. Overall study context: Each patient gave resected tumor and non-adjacent uninvolved lung tissue.

Here immunoSEQ multiplex PCR was the method, and the copy in TCRdb shows in-frame clones only, minus some. The profile covers roughly 7,200 clones, with approximately 69% appearing a single time and 9.5% to 15% taken by the ten largest. In germline, CDR1 is GTSNPN, CDR2 SVGIG (reference sequence). Trimming cost V 0 bases and J 7 bases, with 9 bases left between them. CDR3 length equals 13 residues. General observations from the study: TCRbeta sequencing showed higher T cell infiltration in tumors than uninvolved lung. IM1 and IM2 tumors showed no difference in T-cell fraction. No link was found between tumor T-cell fraction and recurrence-free survival.

This clone is large in the sample. Its cognate antigen is unknown. This sequence was found in a human donor with non-small cell lung cancer. The sample consisted of lung tumor tissue. V and J are TRBV30 and TRBJ2-2; tentatively, D is TRBD2 (5 bases). The CDR3 protein is CAWSVGSGGELFF. CDR3 bases: TGTGCCTGGAGTGTGGGGAGCGGCGGGGAGCTGTTTTTT.